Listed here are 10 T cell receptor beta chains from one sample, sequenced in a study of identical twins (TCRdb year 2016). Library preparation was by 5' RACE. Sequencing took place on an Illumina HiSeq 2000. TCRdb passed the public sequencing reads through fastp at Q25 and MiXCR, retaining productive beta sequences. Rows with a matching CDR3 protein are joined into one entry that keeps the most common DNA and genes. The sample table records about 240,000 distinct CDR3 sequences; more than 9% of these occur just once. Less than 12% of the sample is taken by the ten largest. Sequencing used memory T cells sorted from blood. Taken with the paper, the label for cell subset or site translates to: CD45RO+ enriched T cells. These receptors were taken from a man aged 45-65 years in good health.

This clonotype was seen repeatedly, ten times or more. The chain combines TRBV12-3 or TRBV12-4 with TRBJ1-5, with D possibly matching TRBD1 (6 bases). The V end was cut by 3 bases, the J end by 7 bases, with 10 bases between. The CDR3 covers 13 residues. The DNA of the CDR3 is TGTGCCAGCAGTTTGAACAGGGCGCAGCCCCAGCATTTT. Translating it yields CASSLNRAQPQHF.

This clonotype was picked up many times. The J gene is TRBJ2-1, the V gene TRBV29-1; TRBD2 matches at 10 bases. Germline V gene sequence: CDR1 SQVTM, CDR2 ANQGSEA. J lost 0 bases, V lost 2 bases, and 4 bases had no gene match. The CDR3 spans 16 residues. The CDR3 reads CSVEFPSGSSYNEQFF. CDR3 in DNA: TGCAGCGTTGAATTTCCTAGCGGGAGCTCCTACAATGAGCAGTTCTTC.

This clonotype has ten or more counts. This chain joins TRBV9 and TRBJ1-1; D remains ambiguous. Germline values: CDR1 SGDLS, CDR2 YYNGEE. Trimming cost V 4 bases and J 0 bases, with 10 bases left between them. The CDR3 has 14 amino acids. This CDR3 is CASSRDGVNTEAFF. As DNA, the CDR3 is TGTGCCAGCAGCCGGGATGGGGTGAACACTGAAGCTTTCTTT.

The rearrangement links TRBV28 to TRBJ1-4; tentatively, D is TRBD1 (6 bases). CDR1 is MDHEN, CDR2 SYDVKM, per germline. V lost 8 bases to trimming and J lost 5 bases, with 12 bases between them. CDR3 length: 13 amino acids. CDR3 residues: CASRGGLNEKLFF. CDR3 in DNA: TGTGCCAGCCGCGGGGGCTTGAATGAAAAACTGTTTTTT.

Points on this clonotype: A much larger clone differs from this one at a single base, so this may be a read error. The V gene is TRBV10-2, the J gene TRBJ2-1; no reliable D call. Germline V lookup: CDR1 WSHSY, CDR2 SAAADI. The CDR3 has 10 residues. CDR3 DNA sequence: TGCGCCAGCGGTTTCAATGTGCAGTTCTTC. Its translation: CASGFNVQFF.

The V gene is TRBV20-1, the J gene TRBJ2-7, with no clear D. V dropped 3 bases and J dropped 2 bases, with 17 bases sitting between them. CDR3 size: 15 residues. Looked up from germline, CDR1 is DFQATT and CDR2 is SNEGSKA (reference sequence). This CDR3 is CSASAPVQRAYEQYF. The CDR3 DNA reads TGCAGTGCTAGCGCCCCCGTACAGAGAGCCTACGAGCAGTACTTC.

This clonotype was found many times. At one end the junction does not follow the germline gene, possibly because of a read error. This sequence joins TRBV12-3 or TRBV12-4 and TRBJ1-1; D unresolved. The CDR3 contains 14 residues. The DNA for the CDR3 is TGTGCAAGCATCCGATACAACGTAAACACTGAAGCTTTCTTT. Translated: CASIRYNVNTEAFF.

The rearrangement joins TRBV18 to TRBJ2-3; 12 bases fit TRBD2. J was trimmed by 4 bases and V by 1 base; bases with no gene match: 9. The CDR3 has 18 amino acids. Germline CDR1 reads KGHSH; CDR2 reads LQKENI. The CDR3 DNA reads TGTGCCAGCTCACCACTCTCGACCGGACTAGCGGGACCAGATACGCAGTATTTT. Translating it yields CASSPLSTGLAGPDTQYF.

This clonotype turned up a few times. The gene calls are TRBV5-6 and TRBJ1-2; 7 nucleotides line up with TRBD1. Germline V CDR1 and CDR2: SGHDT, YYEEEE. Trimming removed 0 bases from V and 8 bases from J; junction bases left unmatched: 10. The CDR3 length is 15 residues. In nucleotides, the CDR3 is TGTGCCAGCAGCTTGGCCGGGACAGAACCCTTGGGCTACACCTTC. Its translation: CASSLAGTEPLGYTF.

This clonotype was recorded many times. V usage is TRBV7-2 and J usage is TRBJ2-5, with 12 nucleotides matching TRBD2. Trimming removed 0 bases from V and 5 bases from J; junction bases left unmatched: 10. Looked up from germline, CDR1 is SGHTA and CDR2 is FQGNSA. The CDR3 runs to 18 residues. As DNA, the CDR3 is TGTGCCAGCAGCTTAGCCCCCTATGGACTAGCGGGAATGGAGACCCAGTACTTC. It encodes CASSLAPYGLAGMETQYF.